Given below is one T cell receptor beta chain in context. The data were taken from a study of blood T cell repertoires in COVID-19. Looking at the study overall: Samples came from the United States, Italy and Spain, spanning acute and convalescent COVID-19.

The V gene end was trimmed by 2 bases and the J gene end by 2 bases; junction bases not matched to a gene: 2. Germline loops: CDR1 KGHSH, CDR2 LQKENI. This CDR3 comprises 15 residues. Generated by immunoSEQ multiplex PCR, the TCRdb table keeps only in-frame clones and is missing some. The sample comprises over 200,000 clones, around 90% of which are singletons, and 0.7% to 0.85% rests with the top ten. The chain links TRBV18 to TRBJ2-5; TRBD2 aligns across 10 bases. Input material: peripheral blood. The receptor was derived from a woman aged 30 to 39 with acute or convalescent COVID-19. CDR3 protein: CASSPGTSEQETQYF. The CDR3 bases are TGTGCCAGCTCACCAGGGACTAGCGAACAAGAGACCCAGTACTTC.